These 21 T cell receptor beta chains originate from one sample sequenced in a study of blood T cells in healthy people across ages. Alongside a J-beta primer mix, a sample-barcoded 5' primer served in a second PCR lasting roughly 6 to 12 cycles. Using its own MiXCR run on the 5' RACE reads, TCRdb lists one record per CDR3 protein. The sample lists 1.8 million or so distinct CDR3 sequences; roughly two fifths were seen once. Sequenced input: blood. The receptors derive from a human donor in good health.

This clonotype has ten or more counts. The chain links TRBV7-2 to TRBJ2-5, with D unclear. Germline V gene lookup returns CDR1 SGHTA and CDR2 FQGNSA. The V and J ends lost 1 base and 4 bases respectively, with 7 bases between them. CDR3 length: 13 residues. CDR3 amino acids: CASSLGVRETQYF. For the CDR3, the DNA is TGTGCCAGCAGCTTAGGTGTTAGAGAGACCCAGTACTTC.

The chain combines TRBV7-9 with TRBJ1-4; the D gene is possibly TRBD1 (6 bases). The V gene lost 1 base and the J gene lost 12 bases, with 15 bases spanning the gap. The CDR3 is 14 amino acids. In germline, CDR1 is SEHNR, CDR2 FQNEAQ (reference sequence). CDR3: CASSLEGGRGELFF. The CDR3 DNA sequence: TGTGCCAGCAGCTTAGAGGGGGGCCGAGGGGAACTGTTTTTT.

The CDR3 nucleotides are TGCAGCGTTGGGACAGAAAATCAGCCCCAGCATTTT. Residues: CSVGTENQPQHF. The rearrangement links TRBV29-1 to TRBJ1-5; D may be TRBD1 (6 bases). This CDR3 is built from 12 residues. Germline V gene sequence: CDR1 SQVTM, CDR2 ANQGSEA. V dropped 4 bases and J dropped 4 bases, with 8 bases sitting between them.

The chain carries TRBV29-1 and TRBJ2-1; TRBD2 matches at 8 bases. Trimming took 4 bases from V and 9 from J; bases not matched to a gene: 8. CDR3 length: 13 amino acids. Germline V gene lookup returns CDR1 SQVTM and CDR2 ANQGSEA. Here the CDR3 DNA reads TGCAGCGTTGTTGCGGGGGGTAGAGGTGAGCAGTTCTTC. It translates to CSVVAGGRGEQFF.

This clonotype was detected only once. The chain uses TRBV29-1 and TRBJ2-5; 8 nucleotides line up with TRBD1. The end of the DNA fits TRBJ2-7 better, so the J call may be wrong. Germline V lookup: CDR1 SQVTM, CDR2 ANQGSEA. The CDR3 contains 12 residues. CDR3: CSAQGAWYEQYF. The CDR3 DNA sequence: TGCAGCGCTCAGGGGGCGTGGTACGAGCAGTACTTC.

Of note for this clonotype: Compared with germline, one end of the junction differs, possibly owing to a read error. The chain employs TRBV10-3 and TRBJ2-7; D is tentatively TRBD1 or TRBD2 (6 bases each). Germline CDR1 ENHRY, CDR2 SYGVKD. This CDR3 is 13 amino acids long. CDR3 protein: CATSEWGAVEQYF. The CDR3 DNA is TGTGCCACCAGTGAGTGGGGGGCTGTTGAGCAGTACTTC.

This chain uses TRBV29-1 with TRBJ2-5; 11 bases agree with TRBD2. This CDR3 contains 16 residues. Per germline, CDR1 SQVTM and CDR2 ANQGSEA. The junction had 13 bases not matched to a gene; V was cut back by 6 bases and J by 4 bases. CDR3 region: CSVGSIAGGPGETQYF. CDR3 DNA: TGCAGCGTCGGGTCAATAGCGGGGGGGCCGGGAGAGACCCAGTACTTC. Full variable domain (rest looked up from reference TRBV29-1 and TRBJ2-5): SAVISQKPSRDICQRGTSLTIQCQVDSQVTMMFWYRQQPGQSLTLIATANQGSEATYESGFVIDKFPISRPNLTFSTLTVSNMSPEDSSIYLCSVGSIAGGPGETQYFGPGTRLLVL.

The chain has TRBV29-1 and TRBJ2-5, with D perhaps TRBD1 or TRBD2 (5 bases each). The CDR3 has 13 amino acids. Trimming took 5 bases from V and 1 from J, leaving 11 bases between them. CDR1 is SQVTM, CDR2 ANQGSEA, per germline. CDR3 sequence reads: CSVRGRFQETQYF. The CDR3 bases are TGCAGCGTTCGGGGACGGTTCCAAGAGACCCAGTACTTC. The full variable domain, completed using reference TRBV29-1 and TRBJ2-5, is SAVISQKPSRDICQRGTSLTIQCQVDSQVTMMFWYRQQPGQSLTLIATANQGSEATYESGFVIDKFPISRPNLTFSTLTVSNMSPEDSSIYLCSVRGRFQETQYFGPGTRLLVL.

The sample holds a few counts of this clonotype. This chain links TRBV29-1 with TRBJ2-1; 7 bases fit TRBD2. The CDR3 has 14 residues. V lost 4 bases, J lost 8 bases, and 11 bases stayed unmatched. CDR1 is SQVTM, CDR2 ANQGSEA, per germline. CDR3 nucleotide sequence: TGCAGCGTTGCCCGACCAGCGGGGTTCCATGAGCAGTTCTTC. Amino acid sequence: CSVARPAGFHEQFF.

This clonotype came up many times. The J gene is TRBJ2-5, the V gene TRBV10-3, with TRBD2 matching over 8 bases. This CDR3 region has 17 residues. Looked up from germline, CDR1 is ENHRY and CDR2 is SYGVKD. After removal of 8 bases from V and 2 bases from J, the junction contained 16 bases not matched to a gene. This CDR3 is CAISKGGLLAAQETQYF. CDR3 coding DNA: TGTGCCATCTCCAAGGGGGGGCTACTAGCGGCTCAAGAGACCCAGTACTTC.

This clonotype came up a few times. The chain couples TRBV7-2 to TRBJ2-7, with D perhaps matching TRBD1 (5 bases). The V and J ends lost 9 bases and 3 bases respectively, with 9 bases between them. The CDR3 length is 11 residues. The germline CDR1 and CDR2 sequences are SGHTA and FQGNSA. The CDR3 is CASGHHYEQYF. The CDR3 coding sequence is TGTGCCAGTGGACATCACTACGAGCAGTACTTC. The full variable domain, with the rest looked up from reference TRBV7-2 and TRBJ2-7, is GAGVSQSPSNKVTEKGKDVELRCDPISGHTALYWYRQSLGQGLEFLIYFQGNSAPDKSGLPSDRFSAERTGGSVSTLTIQRTQQEDSAVYLCASGHHYEQYFGPGTRLTVT.

On this clonotype: The limits of the CDR3 on the DNA are not certain, so only TCRdb's listed CDR3 is given. V usage is TRBV6-6 and J usage is TRBJ2-2; whether TRBD1, the table's D call, matches the DNA was not checked. Germline lookup yields CDR1 MNHNY and CDR2 SVGAGI (reference sequence). A total of 15 residues make up the CDR3, ends included. CDR3 in amino acids: CASSYWAGGTGERFF.

This clonotype was detected only a few times. As DNA, the CDR3 is TGTGCCATCAGTGACCCGGGACGGACCCTATACGAGCAGTACTTC. Translated, it gives CAISDPGRTLYEQYF. The chain uses TRBV10-3 and TRBJ2-7; the D call may be TRBD1 or TRBD2 (5 bases each). V lost 3 bases and J lost 4, with 16 bases in between. CDR1 and CDR2 (germline): ENHRY, SYGVKD. This CDR3 is 15 amino acids long.

The V and J genes are TRBV5-1 and TRBJ2-7, with 7 bases that match TRBD1. Germline V gene lookup returns CDR1 SGHRS and CDR2 YFSETQ. J gave up 6 bases and V 1 base, and 10 bases lay outside the gene matches. The CDR3 spans 15 residues. The CDR3 here is CASSLFPQGTVEQYF. Here the CDR3 DNA reads TGCGCCAGCAGCTTGTTCCCACAGGGGACGGTCGAGCAGTACTTC.

This sequence joins TRBV15 and TRBJ2-2; TRBD2 aligns across 11 bases. Germline V gene data show CDR1 as LNHNV and CDR2 as YYDKDF (reference sequence). Trimming took 5 bases from V and 2 from J; bases not matched to a gene: 4. This CDR3 comprises 16 residues. CDR3 sequence reads: CATSGGLAENTGELFF. The CDR3 DNA follows: TGTGCCACCAGCGGGGGACTAGCGGAAAACACCGGGGAGCTGTTTTTT.

The rearrangement links TRBV2 to TRBJ1-2; D might be TRBD1 (6 bases). The V gene lost 7 bases and the J gene lost 4 bases, with 13 bases spanning the gap. Germline-derived CDR1 and CDR2 are SNHLY and FYNNEI. The CDR3 has 13 amino acids. DNA of the CDR3: TGTGCCAGCAATGCCGGGACAACCTATGGCTACACCTTC. This codes for CASNAGTTYGYTF.

The rearrangement joins TRBV12-3 or TRBV12-4 to TRBJ2-3, with 9 bases aligning to TRBD1. The V and J ends lost 6 bases and 3 bases, in that order; junction bases with no gene match: 10. This CDR3 is built from 16 residues. CDR3 DNA sequence: TGTGCCAGCAGCTACACAGGGGGCGGTTTGACAGATACGCAGTATTTT. As protein: CASSYTGGGLTDTQYF.

The genes are TRBV11-3 and TRBJ1-2; 7 bases map to TRBD1. Trimming removed 5 bases from V and 1 base from J; junction bases left unmatched: 4. Looked up from germline, CDR1 is SGHNT and CDR2 is YENEEA. This CDR3 contains 14 residues. CDR3 sequence reads: CASSRDSINYGYTF. Here the CDR3 DNA reads TGTGCCAGCAGCCGGGACAGTATTAACTATGGCTACACCTTC. Together with reference TRBV11-3 and TRBJ1-2, the CDR3 gives the full variable domain: EAGVVQSPRYKIIEKKQPVAFWCNPISGHNTLYWYLQNLGQGPELLIRYENEEAVDDSQLPKDRFSAERLKGVDSTLKIQPAELGDSAVYLCASSRDSINYGYTFGSGTRLTVV.

There are a few counts of this clonotype. The rearrangement links TRBV7-3 to TRBJ2-4; TRBD2 aligns across 10 bases. J lost 8 bases, V lost 3 bases, and 7 bases had no gene match. The CDR3 length is 15 residues. Germline assignment: CDR1 SGHTA and CDR2 FQGTGA. This CDR3 reads CASSFSGGALDIQYF. The CDR3 nucleotides are TGTGCCAGCAGCTTCAGCGGGGGGGCCTTAGACATTCAGTACTTC.

This clonotype came up once. The V and J genes are TRBV27 and TRBJ2-3; the match to TRBD2 covers 12 bases. CDR3 size: 17 residues. The J segment lost 1 base and the V segment lost 3 bases, leaving 5 bases of the junction unmatched. Per the germline V gene, CDR1 is MNHEY and CDR2 is SMNVEV (reference sequence). This CDR3 reads CASSLHRTSGGTDTQYF. DNA of the CDR3: TGTGCCAGCAGTTTGCACCGGACTAGCGGGGGCACAGATACGCAGTATTTT.

The V call is TRBV12-3 or TRBV12-4, the J call TRBJ2-5; 10 bases match TRBD2. After removal of 6 bases from V and 2 bases from J, the junction contained 6 bases not matched to a gene. There are 15 residues in the CDR3. The CDR3 region is CASRLAGSHQETQYF. In DNA form, the CDR3 reads TGTGCCAGCAGACTAGCGGGATCTCATCAAGAGACCCAGTACTTC.